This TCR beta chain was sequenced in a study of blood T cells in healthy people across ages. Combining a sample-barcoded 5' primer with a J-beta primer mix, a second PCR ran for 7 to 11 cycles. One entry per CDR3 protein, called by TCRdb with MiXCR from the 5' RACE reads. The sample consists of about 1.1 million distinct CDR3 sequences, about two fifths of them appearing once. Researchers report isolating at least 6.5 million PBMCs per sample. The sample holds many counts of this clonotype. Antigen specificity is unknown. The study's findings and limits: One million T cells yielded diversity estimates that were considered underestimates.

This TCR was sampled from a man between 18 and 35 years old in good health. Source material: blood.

The CDR3 here is CASSQVPGNQPQHF. In DNA form, the CDR3 reads TGCGCCAGCAGCCAAGTTCCCGGCAATCAGCCCCAGCATTTT. The chain joins TRBV4-1 to TRBJ1-5, with D uncertain. This CDR3 region has 14 residues. Germline V CDR1 and CDR2: MGHRA, YSYEKL. V was clipped by 1 base and J by 2 bases, with 6 bases between them.